This T cell receptor (beta chain) was retrieved from a study of blood T cell repertoires in COVID-19. Overall study context: T cells, B-cell-depleted T cells, or PBMCs supplied cDNA or gDNA.

Germline V gives CDR1 SNHLY, CDR2 FYNNEI. The CDR3 consists of 14 residues. The V gene lost 2 bases and the J gene lost 2 bases, with 10 bases spanning the gap. Per the original methods: Amplification of reference gene primers was used by the study to estimate nucleated cell counts. Here immunoSEQ multiplex PCR was the method, and the copy in TCRdb shows in-frame clones only, minus some. D and trimming were read from the DNA, whereas the V and J calls and clone size are those reported in that table. The sample lists tens of thousands of clones, about nine tenths occurring once. This sequence joins TRBV2 and TRBJ2-7, with D hard to call. The specimen was peripheral blood. The source of this sequence is a human donor in a cohort sampled during active COVID-19. The CDR3 DNA sequence: TGTGCCAGCAGTGAACATATAGTAGCCTACGAGCAGTACTTC. It yields the protein CASSEHIVAYEQYF.